This TCR beta chain was identified in a study of beta chain features in type 1 diabetes. Study results and limitations: The study found that naive, central memory and Treg TCRB repertoires appeared more similar in patients than in healthy donors. The question left open here concerned HLA type influencing TCRB rearrangement.

Every sorted population was more than 98% pure. The investigators reverse transcribed all of the isolated RNA, so they sequenced expressed TCRB transcripts. Profiling relied on immunoSEQ multiplex PCR, and the TCRdb table lists in-frame clones only, not all of them. The sample consists of some 150,000 clones, about 7% of them appearing once. The ends were cut back, 4 bases at V and 2 bases at J, with 14 bases in the middle. The CDR3 has 15 residues. From germline, CDR1 is SNHLY and CDR2 FYNNEI. Turning to this clone: Its antigen is currently unknown.

The TCR comes from a woman aged 25 to 39 in good health. The rearrangement uses TRBV2 and TRBJ2-5; the D gene is possibly TRBD2 (6 bases). Specimen: central memory CD4+ T cells from blood. CDR3 in amino acids: CASSVEGGGQETQYF. The CDR3 DNA is TGTGCCAGCAGTGTTGAGGGAGGCGGGCAAGAGACCCAGTACTTC.